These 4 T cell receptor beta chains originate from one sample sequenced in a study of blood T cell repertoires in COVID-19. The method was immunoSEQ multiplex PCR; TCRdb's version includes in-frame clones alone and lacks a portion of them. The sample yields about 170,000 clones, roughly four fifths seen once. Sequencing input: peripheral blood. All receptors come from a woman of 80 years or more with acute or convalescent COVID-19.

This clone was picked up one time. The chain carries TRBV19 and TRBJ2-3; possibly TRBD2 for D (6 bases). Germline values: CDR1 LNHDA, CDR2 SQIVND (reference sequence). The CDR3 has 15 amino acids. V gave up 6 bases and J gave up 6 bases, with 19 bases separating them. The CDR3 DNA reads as TGTGCCAGTAGCCCGGGAGCGGCGGGAACCGATACGCAGTATTTT. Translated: CASSPGAAGTDTQYF.

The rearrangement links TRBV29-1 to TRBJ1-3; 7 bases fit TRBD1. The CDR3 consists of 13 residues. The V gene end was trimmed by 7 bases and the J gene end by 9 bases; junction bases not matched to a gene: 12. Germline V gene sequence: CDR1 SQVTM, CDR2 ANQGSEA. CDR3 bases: TGCAGCGCAACAGGGGACCCTACTGGCACCATATATTTT. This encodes CSATGDPTGTIYF.

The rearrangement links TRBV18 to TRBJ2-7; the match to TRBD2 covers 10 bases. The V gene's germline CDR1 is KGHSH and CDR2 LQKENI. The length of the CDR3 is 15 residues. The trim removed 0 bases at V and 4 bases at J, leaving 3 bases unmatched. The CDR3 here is CASSPPSGRAYEQYF. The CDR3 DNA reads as TGTGCCAGCTCACCACCGAGCGGGAGGGCTTACGAGCAGTACTTC.

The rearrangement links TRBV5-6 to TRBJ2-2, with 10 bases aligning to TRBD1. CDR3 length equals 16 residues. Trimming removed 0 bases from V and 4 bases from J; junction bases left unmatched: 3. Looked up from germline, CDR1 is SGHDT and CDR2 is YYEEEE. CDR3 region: CASSLAWTGGTGELFF. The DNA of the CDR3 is TGTGCCAGCAGCTTGGCTTGGACAGGGGGCACCGGGGAGCTGTTTTTT.